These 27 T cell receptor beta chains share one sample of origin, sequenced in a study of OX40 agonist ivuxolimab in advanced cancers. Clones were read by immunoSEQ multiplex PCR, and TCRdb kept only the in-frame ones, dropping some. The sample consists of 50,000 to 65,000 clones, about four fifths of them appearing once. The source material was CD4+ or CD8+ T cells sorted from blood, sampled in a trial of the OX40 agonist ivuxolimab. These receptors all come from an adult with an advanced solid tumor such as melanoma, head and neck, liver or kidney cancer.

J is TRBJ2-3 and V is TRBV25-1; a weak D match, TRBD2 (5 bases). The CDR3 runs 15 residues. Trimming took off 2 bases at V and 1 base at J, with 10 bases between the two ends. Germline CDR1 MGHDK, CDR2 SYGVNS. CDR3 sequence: CASSEMGSGTDTQYF. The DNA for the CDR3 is TGTGCCAGCAGTGAAATGGGGAGCGGCACAGATACGCAGTATTTT.

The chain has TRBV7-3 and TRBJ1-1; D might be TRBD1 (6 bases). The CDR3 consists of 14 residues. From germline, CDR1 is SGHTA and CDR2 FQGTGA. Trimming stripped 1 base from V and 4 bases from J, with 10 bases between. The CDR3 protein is CASSLRGGGTEAFF. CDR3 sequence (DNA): TGTGCCAGCAGCTTAAGAGGGGGAGGCACTGAAGCTTTCTTT.

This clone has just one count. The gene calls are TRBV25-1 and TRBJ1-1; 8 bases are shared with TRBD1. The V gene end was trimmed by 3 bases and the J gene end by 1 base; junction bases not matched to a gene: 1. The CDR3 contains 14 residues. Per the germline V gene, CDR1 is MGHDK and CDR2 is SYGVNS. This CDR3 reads CASSEGQANTEAFF. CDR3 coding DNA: TGTGCCAGCAGTGAGGGACAGGCGAACACTGAAGCTTTCTTT.

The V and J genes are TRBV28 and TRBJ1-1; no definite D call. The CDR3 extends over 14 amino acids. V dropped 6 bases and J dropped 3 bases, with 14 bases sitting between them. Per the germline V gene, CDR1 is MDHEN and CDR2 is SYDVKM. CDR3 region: CASSPAQRDTEAFF. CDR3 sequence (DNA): TGTGCCAGCAGCCCAGCCCAGCGAGACACTGAAGCTTTCTTT.

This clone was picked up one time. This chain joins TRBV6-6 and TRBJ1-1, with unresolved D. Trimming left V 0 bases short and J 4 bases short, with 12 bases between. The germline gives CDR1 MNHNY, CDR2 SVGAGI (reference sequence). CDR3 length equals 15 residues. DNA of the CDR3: TGTGCCAGCAGTTACTCGACGGCGGGGAGCACTGAAGCTTTCTTT. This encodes CASSYSTAGSTEAFF.

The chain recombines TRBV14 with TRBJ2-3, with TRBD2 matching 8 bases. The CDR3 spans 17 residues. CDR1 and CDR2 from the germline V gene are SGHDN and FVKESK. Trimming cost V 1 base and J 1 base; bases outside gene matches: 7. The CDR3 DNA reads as TGTGCCAGCAGCCAAGGAGGAACGGGAGGGCGCACAGATACGCAGTATTTT. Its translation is CASSQGGTGGRTDTQYF. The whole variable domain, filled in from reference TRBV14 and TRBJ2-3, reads EAGVTQFPSHSVIEKGQTVTLRCDPISGHDNLYWYRRVMGKEIKFLLHFVKESKQDESGMPNNRFLAERTGGTYSTLKVQPAELEDSGVYFCASSQGGTGGRTDTQYFGPGTRLTVL.

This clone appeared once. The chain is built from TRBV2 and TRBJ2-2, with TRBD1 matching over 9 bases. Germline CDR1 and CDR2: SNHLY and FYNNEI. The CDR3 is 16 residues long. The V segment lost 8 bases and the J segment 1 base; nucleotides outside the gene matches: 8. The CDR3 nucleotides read TGTGCCAGCGAGGTTTGGGACAGGGAGAACACCGGGGAGCTGTTTTTT. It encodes CASEVWDRENTGELFF.

The chain's CDR3 is CASSEDRGRSQPQHF. DNA for the CDR3: TGTGCCAGTAGTGAGGACAGGGGGCGTTCGCAGCCCCAGCATTTT. The chain couples TRBV19 to TRBJ1-5; 11 positions agree with TRBD1. This CDR3 contains 15 residues. V was pared by 5 bases and J by 7 bases, with 7 bases of the junction left unmatched. CDR1 is LNHDA, CDR2 SQIVND, per germline (reference sequence).

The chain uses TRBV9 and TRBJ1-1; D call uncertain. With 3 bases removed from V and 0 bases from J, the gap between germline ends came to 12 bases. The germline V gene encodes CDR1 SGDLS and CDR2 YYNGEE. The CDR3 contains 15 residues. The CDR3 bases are TGTGCCAGCAGCGGTAGTGGGGATGTGAACACTGAAGCTTTCTTT. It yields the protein CASSGSGDVNTEAFF.

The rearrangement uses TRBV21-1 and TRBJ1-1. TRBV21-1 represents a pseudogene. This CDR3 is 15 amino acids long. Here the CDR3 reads CASSPRRGVNTEAFF. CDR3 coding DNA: TGTGCCAGCAGCCCAAGACGGGGGGTGAACACTGAAGCTTTCTTT.

The CDR3 here is CASSIDGGDTQYF. CDR3 DNA: TGTGCCAGTAGTATAGATGGGGGGGATACGCAGTATTTT. V usage is TRBV19 and J usage is TRBJ2-3; perhaps TRBD2 as D (6 bases). There are 13 residues in the CDR3. Germline V gene sequence: CDR1 LNHDA, CDR2 SQIVND (reference sequence). Trimming removed 0 bases at V and 6 bases at J, with 7 bases between.

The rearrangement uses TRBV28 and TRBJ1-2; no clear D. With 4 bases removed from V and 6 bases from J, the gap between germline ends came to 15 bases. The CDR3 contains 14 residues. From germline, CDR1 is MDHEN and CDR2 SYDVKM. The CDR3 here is CASSYPTHSNGYTF. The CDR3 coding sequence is TGTGCCAGCAGTTATCCCACTCATAGTAATGGCTACACCTTC.

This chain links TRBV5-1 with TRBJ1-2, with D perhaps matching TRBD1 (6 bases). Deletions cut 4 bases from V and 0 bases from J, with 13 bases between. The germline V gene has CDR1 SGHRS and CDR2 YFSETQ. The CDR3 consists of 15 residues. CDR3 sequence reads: CASSPGGQTNYGYTF. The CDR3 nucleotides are TGCGCCAGCAGCCCGGGAGGACAGACTAACTATGGCTACACCTTC.

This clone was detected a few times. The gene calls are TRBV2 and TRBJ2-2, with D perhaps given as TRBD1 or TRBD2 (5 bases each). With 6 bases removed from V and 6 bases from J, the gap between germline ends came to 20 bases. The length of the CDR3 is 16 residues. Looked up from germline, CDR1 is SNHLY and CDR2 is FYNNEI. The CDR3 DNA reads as TGTGCCAGCAGAGACCTGCGGGCAGTGGGGCCCGGGGAGCTGTTTTTT. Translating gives CASRDLRAVGPGELFF. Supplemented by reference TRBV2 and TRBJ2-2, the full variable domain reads EPEVTQTPSHQVTQMGQEVILRCVPISNHLYFYWYRQILGQKVEFLVSFYNNEISEKSEIFDDQFSVERPDGSNFTLKIRSTKLEDSAMYFCASRDLRAVGPGELFFGEGSRLTVL.

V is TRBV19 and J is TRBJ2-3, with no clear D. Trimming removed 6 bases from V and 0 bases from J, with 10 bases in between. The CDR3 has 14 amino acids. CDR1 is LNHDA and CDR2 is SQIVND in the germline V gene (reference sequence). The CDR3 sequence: CASRQEISTDTQYF. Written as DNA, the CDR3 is TGTGCCAGTAGGCAGGAGATTAGCACAGATACGCAGTATTTT.

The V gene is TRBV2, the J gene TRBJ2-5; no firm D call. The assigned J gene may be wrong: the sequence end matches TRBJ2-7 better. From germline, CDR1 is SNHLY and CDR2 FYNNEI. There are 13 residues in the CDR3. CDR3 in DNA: TGTGCCAGCAGTGTGACGGGCTCCTACGAGCAGTACTTC. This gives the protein CASSVTGSYEQYF.

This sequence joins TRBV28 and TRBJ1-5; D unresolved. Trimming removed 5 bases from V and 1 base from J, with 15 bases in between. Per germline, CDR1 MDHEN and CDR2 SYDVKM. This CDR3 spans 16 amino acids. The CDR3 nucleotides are TGTGCCAGCAGTAAATGGGTGGGGATGAGCAATCAGCCCCAGCATTTT. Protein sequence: CASSKWVGMSNQPQHF.

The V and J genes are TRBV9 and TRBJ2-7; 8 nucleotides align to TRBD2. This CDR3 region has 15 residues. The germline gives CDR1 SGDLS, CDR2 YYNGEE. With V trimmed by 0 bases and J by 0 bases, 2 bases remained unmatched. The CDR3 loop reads CASSVEAGVSYEQYF. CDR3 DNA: TGTGCCAGCAGCGTAGAAGCGGGGGTCTCCTACGAGCAGTACTTC.

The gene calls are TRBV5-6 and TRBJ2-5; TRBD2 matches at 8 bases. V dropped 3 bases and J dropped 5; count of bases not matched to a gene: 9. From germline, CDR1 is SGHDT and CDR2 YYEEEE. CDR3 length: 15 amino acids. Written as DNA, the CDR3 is TGTGCCAGCAGCTCAGGACTAGCCTCGGGGGAGACCCAGTACTTC. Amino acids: CASSSGLASGETQYF.

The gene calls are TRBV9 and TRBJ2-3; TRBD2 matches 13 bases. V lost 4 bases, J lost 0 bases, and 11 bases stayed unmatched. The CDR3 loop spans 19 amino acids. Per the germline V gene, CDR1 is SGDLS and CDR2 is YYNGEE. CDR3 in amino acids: CASSPGHGTSGKSTDTQYF. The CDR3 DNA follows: TGTGCCAGCAGCCCAGGGCACGGGACTAGCGGGAAAAGCACAGATACGCAGTATTTT.

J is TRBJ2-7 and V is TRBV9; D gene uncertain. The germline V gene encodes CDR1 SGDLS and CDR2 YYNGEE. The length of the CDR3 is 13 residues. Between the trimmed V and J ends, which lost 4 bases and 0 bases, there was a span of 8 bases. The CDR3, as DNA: TGTGCCAGCAGCTATAGGAGCTCCTACGAGCAGTACTTC. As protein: CASSYRSSYEQYF.

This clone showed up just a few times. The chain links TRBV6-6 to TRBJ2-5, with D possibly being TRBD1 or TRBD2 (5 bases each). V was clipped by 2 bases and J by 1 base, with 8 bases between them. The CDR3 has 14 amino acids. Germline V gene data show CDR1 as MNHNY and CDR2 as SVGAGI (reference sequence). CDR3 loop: CASSYGTVQETQYF. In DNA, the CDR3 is TGTGCCAGCAGTTACGGGACGGTCCAAGAGACCCAGTACTTC.

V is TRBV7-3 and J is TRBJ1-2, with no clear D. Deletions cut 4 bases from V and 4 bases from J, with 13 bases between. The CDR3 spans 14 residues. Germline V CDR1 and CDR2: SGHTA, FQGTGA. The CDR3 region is CASSSGLRGYGYTF. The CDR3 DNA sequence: TGTGCCAGCAGCTCCGGTTTGAGAGGCTATGGCTACACCTTC.

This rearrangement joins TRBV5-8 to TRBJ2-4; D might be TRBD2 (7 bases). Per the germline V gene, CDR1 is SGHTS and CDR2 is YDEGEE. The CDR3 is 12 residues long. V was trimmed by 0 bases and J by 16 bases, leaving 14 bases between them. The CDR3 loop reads CASSLGQGRGYF. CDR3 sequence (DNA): TGTGCCAGCAGCTTGGGGCAGGGGAGGGGTTACTTC.

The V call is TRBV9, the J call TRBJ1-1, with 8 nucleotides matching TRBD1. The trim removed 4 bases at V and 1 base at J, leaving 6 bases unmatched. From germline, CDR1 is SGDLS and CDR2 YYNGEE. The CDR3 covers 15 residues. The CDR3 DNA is TGTGCCAGCAGCCCAGAGACAGGGGCGAACACTGAAGCTTTCTTT. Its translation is CASSPETGANTEAFF.

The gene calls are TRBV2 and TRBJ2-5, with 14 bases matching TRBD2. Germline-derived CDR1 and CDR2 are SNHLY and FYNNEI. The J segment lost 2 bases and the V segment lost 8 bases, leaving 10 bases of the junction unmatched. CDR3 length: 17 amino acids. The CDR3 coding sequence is TGTGCCAGCGCTCTCGGACTAGCGGGGGGCTTTCAAGAGACCCAGTACTTC. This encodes CASALGLAGGFQETQYF.

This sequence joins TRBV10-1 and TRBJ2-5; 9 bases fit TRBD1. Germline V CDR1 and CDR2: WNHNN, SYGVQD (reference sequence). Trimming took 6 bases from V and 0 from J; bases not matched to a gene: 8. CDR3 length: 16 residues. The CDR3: CASRPRDRAYQETQYF. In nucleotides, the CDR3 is TGCGCCAGCAGGCCTCGGGACAGGGCATACCAAGAGACCCAGTACTTC.